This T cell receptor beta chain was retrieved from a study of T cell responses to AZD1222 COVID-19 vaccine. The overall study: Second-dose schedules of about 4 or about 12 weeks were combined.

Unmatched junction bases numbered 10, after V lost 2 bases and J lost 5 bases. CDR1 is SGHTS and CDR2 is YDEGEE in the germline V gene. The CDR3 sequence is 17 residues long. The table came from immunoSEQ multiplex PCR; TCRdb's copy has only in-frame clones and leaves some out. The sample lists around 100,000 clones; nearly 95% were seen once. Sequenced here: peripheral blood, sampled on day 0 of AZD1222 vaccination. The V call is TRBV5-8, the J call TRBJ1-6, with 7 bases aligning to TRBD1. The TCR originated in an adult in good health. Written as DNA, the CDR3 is TGTGCCAGCAGCTTAATTCTTGGGACAGAACATAATTCACCCCTCCACTTT. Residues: CASSLILGTEHNSPLHF.